The present T cell receptor (beta chain) was sequenced within a study of blood T cells in healthy people across ages. Broader study findings: The recorded TCR beta diversity per million T cells decreased in a roughly linear manner with age.

Peripheral blood was drawn, approximately 9.4 milliliters per donor. The authors isolated at least 6.5 million PBMCs per sample. With regard to this clonotype: The antigen is unknown.

A J-beta primer mix and a sample-barcoded 5' primer were used in a second PCR of roughly 6 to 12 cycles. TCRdb re-called the 5' RACE reads with MiXCR, one entry per CDR3 protein. The sample comprises about 1.4 million distinct CDR3 sequences, roughly 59% of which are singletons, and 6.5% to 8% rests with the top ten. Trimming took 7 bases from V and 7 from J; bases not matched to a gene: 16. Looked up from germline, CDR1 is SQVTM and CDR2 is ANQGSEA. There are 14 residues in the CDR3. This TCR came from a young man in good health. The chain employs TRBV29-1 and TRBJ2-7; 7 bases line up with TRBD1. What was sequenced was blood. CDR3 loop: CSARGQTSTSEQYF. The CDR3 DNA reads TGCAGCGCCCGGGGACAGACCTCTACGAGTGAGCAGTACTTC.